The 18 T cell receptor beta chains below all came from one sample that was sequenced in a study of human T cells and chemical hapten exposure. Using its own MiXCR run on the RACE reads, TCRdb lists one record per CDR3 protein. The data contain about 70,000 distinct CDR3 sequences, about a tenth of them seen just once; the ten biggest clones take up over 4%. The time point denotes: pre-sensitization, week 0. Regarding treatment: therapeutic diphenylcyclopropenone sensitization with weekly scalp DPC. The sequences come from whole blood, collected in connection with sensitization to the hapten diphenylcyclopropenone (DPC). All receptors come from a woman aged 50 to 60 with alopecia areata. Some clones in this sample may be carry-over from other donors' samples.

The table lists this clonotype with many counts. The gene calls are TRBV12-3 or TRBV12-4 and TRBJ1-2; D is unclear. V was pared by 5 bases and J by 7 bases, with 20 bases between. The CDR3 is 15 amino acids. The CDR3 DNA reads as TGTGCCAGCAGTCCTAAGATCCAGTCCTCTAGTGGCTACACCTTC. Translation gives CASSPKIQSSSGYTF.

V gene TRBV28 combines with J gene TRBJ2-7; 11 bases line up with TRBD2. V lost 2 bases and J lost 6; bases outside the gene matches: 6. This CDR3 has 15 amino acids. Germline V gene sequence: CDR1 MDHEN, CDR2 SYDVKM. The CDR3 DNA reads TGTGCCAGCAGTTTAGGCCTAGCGGGAGGCTGCGAGCAGTACTTC. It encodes CASSLGLAGGCEQYF.

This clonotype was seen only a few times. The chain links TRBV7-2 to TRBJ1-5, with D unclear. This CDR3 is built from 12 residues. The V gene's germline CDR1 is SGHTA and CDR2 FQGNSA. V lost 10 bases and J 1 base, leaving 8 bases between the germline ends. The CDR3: CATGWSNQPQHF. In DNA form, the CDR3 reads TGTGCCACTGGATGGAGCAATCAGCCCCAGCATTTT.

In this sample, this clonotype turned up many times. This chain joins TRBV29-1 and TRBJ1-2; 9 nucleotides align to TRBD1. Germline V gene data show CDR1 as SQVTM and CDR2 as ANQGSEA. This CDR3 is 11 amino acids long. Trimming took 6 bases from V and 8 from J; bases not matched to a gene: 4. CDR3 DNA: TGCAGCGTACAGGGGGCGCGGGGCTACACCTTC. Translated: CSVQGARGYTF.

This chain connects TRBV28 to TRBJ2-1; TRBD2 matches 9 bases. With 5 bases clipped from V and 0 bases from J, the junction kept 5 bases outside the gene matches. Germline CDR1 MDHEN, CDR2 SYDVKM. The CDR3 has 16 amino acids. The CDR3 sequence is CASSRYSGSSYNEQFF. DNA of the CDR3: TGTGCCAGCAGTCGCTATAGCGGGAGCTCCTACAATGAGCAGTTCTTC.

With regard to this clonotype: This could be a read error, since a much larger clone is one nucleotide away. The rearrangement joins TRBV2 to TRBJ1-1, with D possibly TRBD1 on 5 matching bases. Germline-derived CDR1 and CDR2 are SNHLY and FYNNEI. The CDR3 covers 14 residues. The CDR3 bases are TGTGCCAGCAAGGGGCCCAGACAGAACACTGAAGCTTCCTTT. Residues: CASKGPRQNTEASF.

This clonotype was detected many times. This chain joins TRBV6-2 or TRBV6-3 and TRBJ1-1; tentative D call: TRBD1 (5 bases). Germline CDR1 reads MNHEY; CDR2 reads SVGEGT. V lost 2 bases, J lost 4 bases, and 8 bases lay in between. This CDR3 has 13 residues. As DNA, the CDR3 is TGTGCCAGCAGTTACGTAGGGGTCACTGAAGCTTTCTTT. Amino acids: CASSYVGVTEAFF.

This CDR3 is CALTGGSVAEAFF. The CDR3 bases are TGTGCCCTTACCGGGGGGAGTGTGGCTGAAGCTTTCTTT. The chain combines TRBV7-9 with TRBJ1-1; possibly TRBD1 for D (5 bases). The CDR3 spans 13 residues. The V gene lost 11 bases and the J gene lost 6 bases, with 19 bases spanning the gap. The germline CDR1 and CDR2 sequences are SEHNR and FQNEAQ (reference sequence).

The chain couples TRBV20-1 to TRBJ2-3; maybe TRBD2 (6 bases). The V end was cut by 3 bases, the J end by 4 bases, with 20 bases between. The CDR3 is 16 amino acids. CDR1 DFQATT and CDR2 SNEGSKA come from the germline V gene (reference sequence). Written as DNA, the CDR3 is TGCAGTGCTAGTTCGGCTTTTAGCGGTGCCGCAGATACGCAGTATTTT. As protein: CSASSAFSGAADTQYF.

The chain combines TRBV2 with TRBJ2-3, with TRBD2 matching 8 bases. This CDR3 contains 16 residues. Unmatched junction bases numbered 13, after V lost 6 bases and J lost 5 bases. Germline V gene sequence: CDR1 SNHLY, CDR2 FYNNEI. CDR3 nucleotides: TGTGCCAGCAGGGAATCCGCGGGGGGCCTCAGAGATACGCAGTATTTT. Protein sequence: CASRESAGGLRDTQYF.

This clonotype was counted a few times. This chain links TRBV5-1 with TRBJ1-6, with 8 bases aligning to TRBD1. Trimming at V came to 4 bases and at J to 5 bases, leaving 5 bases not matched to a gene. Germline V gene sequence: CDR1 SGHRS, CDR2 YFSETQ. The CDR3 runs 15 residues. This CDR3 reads CASSQTGEDNSPLHF. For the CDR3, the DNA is TGCGCCAGCAGCCAGACAGGGGAGGATAATTCACCCCTCCACTTT.

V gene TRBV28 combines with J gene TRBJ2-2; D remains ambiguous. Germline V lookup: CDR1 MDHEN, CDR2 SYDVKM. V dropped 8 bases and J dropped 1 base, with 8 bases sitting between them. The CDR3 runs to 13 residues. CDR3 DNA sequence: TGTGCCAGCCTCCGGGTGAACACCGGGGAGCTGTTTTTT. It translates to CASLRVNTGELFF.

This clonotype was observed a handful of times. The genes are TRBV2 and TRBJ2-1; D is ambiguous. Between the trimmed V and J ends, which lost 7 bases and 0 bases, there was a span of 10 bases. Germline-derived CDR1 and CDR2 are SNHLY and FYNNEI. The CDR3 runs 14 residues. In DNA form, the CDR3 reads TGTGCCAGCAACCCTTGGAGCTCCTACAATGAGCAGTTCTTC. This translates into CASNPWSSYNEQFF.

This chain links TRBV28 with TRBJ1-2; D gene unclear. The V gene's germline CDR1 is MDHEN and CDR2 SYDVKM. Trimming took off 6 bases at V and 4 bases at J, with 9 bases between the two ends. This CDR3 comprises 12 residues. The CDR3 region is CASRLRGYGYTF. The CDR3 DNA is TGTGCCAGCAGACTCCGAGGCTATGGCTACACCTTC.

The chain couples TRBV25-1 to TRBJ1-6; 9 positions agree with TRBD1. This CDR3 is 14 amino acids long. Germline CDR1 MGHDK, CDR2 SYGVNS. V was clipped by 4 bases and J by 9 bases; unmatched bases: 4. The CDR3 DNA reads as TGTGCCAGCAGTGGGACAGGGGAGGCTTCACCCCTCCACTTT. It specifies CASSGTGEASPLHF. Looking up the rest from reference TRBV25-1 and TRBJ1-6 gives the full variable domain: EADIYQTPRYLVIGTGKKITLECSQTMGHDKMYWYQQDPGMELHLIHYSYGVNSTEKGDLSSESTVSRIRTEHFPLTLESARPSHTSQYLCASSGTGEASPLHFGNGTRLTVT.

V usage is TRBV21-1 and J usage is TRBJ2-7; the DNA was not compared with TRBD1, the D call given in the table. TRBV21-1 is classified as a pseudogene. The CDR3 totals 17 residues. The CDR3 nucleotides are TGTGCCAGCAGCTCCCGAGGGGGGACAGGAGGCCTTGGAGAGCAGTACTTC. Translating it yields CASSSRGGTGGLGEQYF.

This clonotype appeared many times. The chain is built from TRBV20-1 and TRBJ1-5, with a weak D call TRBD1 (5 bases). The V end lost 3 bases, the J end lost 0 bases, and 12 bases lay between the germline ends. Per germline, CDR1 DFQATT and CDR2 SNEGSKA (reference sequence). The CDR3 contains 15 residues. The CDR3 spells CSASPRQTSNQPQHF. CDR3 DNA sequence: TGCAGTGCTAGCCCTCGACAGACTAGCAATCAGCCCCAGCATTTT.

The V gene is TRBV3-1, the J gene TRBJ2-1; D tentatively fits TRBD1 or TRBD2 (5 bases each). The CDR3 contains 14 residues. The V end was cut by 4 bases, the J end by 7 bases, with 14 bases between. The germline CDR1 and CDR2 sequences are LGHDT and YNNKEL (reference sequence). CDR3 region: CASSRGEGMNEQFF. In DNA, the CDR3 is TGTGCCAGCAGCCGAGGAGAGGGGATGAATGAGCAGTTCTTC.